This T cell receptor beta chain was recorded in a study of regulatory T cells in long-lasting Graves disease. A word on this clonotype: Its specificity is unknown.

The CDR3 is 18 amino acids. Trimming stripped 1 base from V and 4 bases from J, with 20 bases between. Construction of the TCR beta libraries employed iRepertoire HTBI primers in conjunction with Arm-PCR of CDR3 regions. In the original workflow: Samples jointly harbored about 65 TRBV and fewer than 15 TRBJ segments. TCRdb independently ran MiXCR on the multiplex PCR reads; one entry per CDR3 protein. TCRdb, not the authors, supplied the V and J calls. The table has approximately 360,000 distinct CDR3 sequences, roughly 25% seen once; the top ten hold 25% to 30%. The time point: persistent/refractory GD, antithyroid drugs over 5 years with positive TRAb. The authors made the TCR library using RNA they extracted from PBMCs. General study results and limits: Repertoires from persistent disease leaned toward TRBV28, TRBJ1-2 and TRBJ2-5. Lower TCR diversity characterized persistent Graves' patients relative to newly diagnosed patients.

The chain carries TRBV12-3 or TRBV12-4 and TRBJ1-5, with D possibly being TRBD1 (5 bases). The specimen was peripheral blood mononuclear cells (PBMCs), collected when the disease was refractory, from a patient treated with antithyroid drugs. The receptor was derived from a woman in her thirties or forties with Graves disease. Written as DNA, the CDR3 is TGTGCCAGCAGTTTAGGCCCCACCGGGCAGGGCCTAAATCAGCCCCAGCATTTT. It translates to CASSLGPTGQGLNQPQHF.